These 11 T cell receptor beta chains originate from one sample sequenced in a study of siplizumab effects on memory and regulatory T cells. Using immunoSEQ multiplex PCR, the repertoire was profiled, and TCRdb retains in-frame clones only, with some absent. This sample has approximately 56,000 clones, with around 98% found just once. The sequenced sample was naive CD8+ T cells sorted from blood. These TCRs come from a human donor in good health.

The chain uses TRBV19 and TRBJ1-2; D gene uncertain. CDR1 is LNHDA and CDR2 is SQIVND in the germline V gene (reference sequence). The CDR3 is 18 amino acids. Between the trimmed V and J ends, which lost 1 base and 1 base, there was a span of 19 bases. The CDR3 coding sequence is TGTGCCAGTAGTATAGTCGGCGCGGTCGGCCAATTTAACTATGGCTACACCTTC. Residues: CASSIVGAVGQFNYGYTF.

The genes are TRBV27 and TRBJ2-1, with TRBD1 matching 8 bases. The J segment lost 4 bases and the V segment lost 7 bases, leaving 3 bases of the junction unmatched. The germline V gene has CDR1 MNHEY and CDR2 SMNVEV (reference sequence). This CDR3 is built from 13 residues. CDR3 DNA sequence: TGTGCCAGCACCAGGACAGGGTACAATGAGCAGTTCTTC. This codes for CASTRTGYNEQFF.

As for this clone: Other DNA sequences of this sample code for an identical CDR3. V usage is TRBV19 and J usage is TRBJ2-7, with D perhaps given as TRBD1 or TRBD2 (5 bases each). Germline CDR1 is LNHDA and CDR2 is SQIVND (reference sequence). The CDR3 has 14 residues. Trimming took 3 bases from V and 2 from J, leaving 11 bases between them. The CDR3 protein is CASSIGQGAYEQYF. The CDR3 DNA reads as TGTGCCAGTAGTATCGGCCAGGGAGCCTACGAGCAGTACTTC.

The V and J genes are TRBV14 and TRBJ1-2; no clear D gene. V shed 1 base and J shed 0 bases, with 15 bases lying between them. The V gene's germline CDR1 is SGHDN and CDR2 FVKESK. There are 17 residues in the CDR3. CDR3 sequence (DNA): TGTGCCAGCAGCCAAGCTCCCATCACAGAACCTAACTATGGCTACACCTTC. Protein sequence: CASSQAPITEPNYGYTF.

This clone was found once. The chain has TRBV15 and TRBJ2-1; 13 bases are a match to TRBD2. This CDR3 comprises 20 residues. Germline V gene lookup returns CDR1 LNHNV and CDR2 YYDKDF (reference sequence). The V segment lost 3 bases and the J segment 8 bases; nucleotides outside the gene matches: 19. CDR3 amino acids: CATSSSGLAGTSRAYDEQFF. The DNA of the CDR3 is TGTGCCACCAGCAGTTCGGGACTAGCGGGGACAAGTAGGGCATACGATGAGCAGTTCTTC.

The chain carries TRBV27 and TRBJ2-7; unclear D gene. Germline V CDR1 and CDR2: MNHEY, SMNVEV (reference sequence). The CDR3 totals 14 residues. V lost 3 bases and J lost 3, with 12 bases in between. CDR3 DNA: TGTGCCAGCAGTTTTGGGCGGATGTACTACGAGCAGTACTTC. This gives the protein CASSFGRMYYEQYF.

In this sample, this clone turned up once. The chain employs TRBV6-1 and TRBJ2-7; tentative D call: TRBD1 (5 bases). CDR1 is MNHNS and CDR2 is SASEGT in the germline V gene. The CDR3 loop spans 16 amino acids. The V and J ends lost 1 base and 2 bases respectively, with 15 bases between them. CDR3 in DNA: TGTGCCAGCAGTGAAGTGGGGCTTGGGGCAACCTACGAGCAGTACTTC. This sequence encodes CASSEVGLGATYEQYF.

J is TRBJ2-7 and V is TRBV10-2, with D maybe TRBD1 (5 bases). CDR1 WSHSY and CDR2 SAAADI come from the germline V gene. V lost 3 bases and J 5 bases, leaving 5 bases between the germline ends. This CDR3 region has 11 residues. CDR3 DNA: TGCGCCAGCAGTGAAGGGGACGAGCAGTACTTC. Protein: CASSEGDEQYF.

The gene calls are TRBV11-3 and TRBJ1-1; 10 bases line up with TRBD1. Germline CDR1 SGHNT, CDR2 YENEEA. The V segment lost 5 bases and the J segment 6 bases; nucleotides outside the gene matches: 6. The CDR3 loop spans 14 amino acids. CDR3 in DNA: TGTGCCAGCAGCACCGGGACAGGGGCCGCTGAAGCTTTCTTT. It specifies CASSTGTGAAEAFF.

The chain employs TRBV27 and TRBJ2-7, with D maybe TRBD1 (5 bases). Germline loops: CDR1 MNHEY, CDR2 SMNVEV (reference sequence). Trimming cost V 4 bases and J 6 bases, with 13 bases left between them. This CDR3 region has 13 residues. The chain's CDR3 is CASSWGGRFEQYF. The CDR3, as DNA: TGTGCCAGCAGTTGGGGCGGACGATTCGAGCAGTACTTC.

The chain recombines TRBV5-1 with TRBJ2-1; possible D gene TRBD1, 6 bases. Trimming shortened V by 2 bases and J by 0 bases, and 12 bases separated the two germline ends. In germline, CDR1 is SGHRS, CDR2 YFSETQ. This CDR3 is built from 16 residues. The CDR3 loop is CASSLGDRSSYNEQFF. CDR3 DNA: TGCGCCAGCAGCTTAGGTGACAGGAGCTCCTACAATGAGCAGTTCTTC. Supplemented by reference TRBV5-1 and TRBJ2-1, the full variable domain reads KAGVTQTPRYLIKTRGQQVTLSCSPISGHRSVSWYQQTPGQGLQFLFEYFSETQRNKGNFPGRFSGRQFSNSRSEMNVSTLELGDSALYLCASSLGDRSSYNEQFFGPGTRLTVL.